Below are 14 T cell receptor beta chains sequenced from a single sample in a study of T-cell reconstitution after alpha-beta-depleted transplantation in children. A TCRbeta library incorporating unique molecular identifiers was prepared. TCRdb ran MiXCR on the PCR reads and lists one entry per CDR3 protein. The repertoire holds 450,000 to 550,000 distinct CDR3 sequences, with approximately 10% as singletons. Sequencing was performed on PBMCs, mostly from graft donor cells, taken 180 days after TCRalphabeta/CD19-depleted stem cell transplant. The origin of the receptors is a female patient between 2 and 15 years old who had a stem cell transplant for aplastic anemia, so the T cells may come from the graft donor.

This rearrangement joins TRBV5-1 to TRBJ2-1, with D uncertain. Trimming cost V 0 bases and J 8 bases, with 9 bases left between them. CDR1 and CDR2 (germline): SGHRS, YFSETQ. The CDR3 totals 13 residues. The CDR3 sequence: CASSLVGQDEQFF. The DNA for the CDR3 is TGCGCCAGCAGCTTGGTAGGGCAGGATGAGCAGTTCTTC.

In DNA, the CDR3 is TGTGCCAGCAGTGATTACCAGGGTACCAATCAGCCCCAGCATTTT. Encoded protein: CASSDYQGTNQPQHF. J is TRBJ1-5 and V is TRBV6-1; maybe TRBD1 (5 bases). In germline, CDR1 is MNHNS, CDR2 SASEGT. The CDR3 totals 15 residues. The ends were cut back, 3 bases at V and 3 bases at J, with 12 bases in the middle.

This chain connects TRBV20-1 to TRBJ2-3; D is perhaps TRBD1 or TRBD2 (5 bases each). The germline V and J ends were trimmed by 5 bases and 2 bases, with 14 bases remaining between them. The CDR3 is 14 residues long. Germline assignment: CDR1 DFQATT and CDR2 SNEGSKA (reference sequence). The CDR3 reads CSALPPGTTDTQYF. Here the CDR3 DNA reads TGCAGTGCTTTGCCGCCCGGGACCACAGATACGCAGTATTTT.

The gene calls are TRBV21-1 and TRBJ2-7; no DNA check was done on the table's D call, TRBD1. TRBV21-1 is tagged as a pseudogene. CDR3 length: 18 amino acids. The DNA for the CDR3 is TGTGCCAGCAGCAACCCGGGACAGGGTATTTCTGTCTCCTACGAGCAGTACTTC. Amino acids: CASSNPGQGISVSYEQYF.

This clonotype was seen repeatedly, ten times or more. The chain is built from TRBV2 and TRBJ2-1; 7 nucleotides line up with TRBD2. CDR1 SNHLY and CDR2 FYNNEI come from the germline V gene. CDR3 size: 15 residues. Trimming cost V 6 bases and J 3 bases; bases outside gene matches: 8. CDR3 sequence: CASRYSGLVYNEQFF. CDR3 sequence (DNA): TGTGCCAGCAGGTACTCAGGACTAGTCTACAATGAGCAGTTCTTC. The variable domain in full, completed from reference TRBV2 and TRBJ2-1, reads EPEVTQTPSHQVTQMGQEVILRCVPISNHLYFYWYRQILGQKVEFLVSFYNNEISEKSEIFDDQFSVERPDGSNFTLKIRSTKLEDSAMYFCASRYSGLVYNEQFFGPGTRLTVL.

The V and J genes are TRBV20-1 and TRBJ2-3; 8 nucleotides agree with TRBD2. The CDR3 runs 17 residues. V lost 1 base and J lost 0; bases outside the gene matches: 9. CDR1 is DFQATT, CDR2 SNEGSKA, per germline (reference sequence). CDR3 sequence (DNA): TGCAGTGCTAGAGCGCCGGGACTAGGAGGTAGCACAGATACGCAGTATTTT. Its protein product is CSARAPGLGGSTDTQYF.

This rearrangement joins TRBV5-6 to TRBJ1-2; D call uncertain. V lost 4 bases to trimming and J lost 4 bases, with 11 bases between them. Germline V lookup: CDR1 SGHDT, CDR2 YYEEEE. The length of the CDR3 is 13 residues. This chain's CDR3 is CASSPASGYGYTF. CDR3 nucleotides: TGTGCCAGCAGCCCCGCGTCTGGCTATGGCTACACCTTC.

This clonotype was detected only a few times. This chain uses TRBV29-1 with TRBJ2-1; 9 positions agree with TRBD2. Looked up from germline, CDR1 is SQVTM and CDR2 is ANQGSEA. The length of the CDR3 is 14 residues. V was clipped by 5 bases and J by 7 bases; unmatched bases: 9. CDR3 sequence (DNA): TGCAGCGTTAGGCGGGAGGGCCGGGGGAATGAGCAGTTCTTC. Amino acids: CSVRREGRGNEQFF.

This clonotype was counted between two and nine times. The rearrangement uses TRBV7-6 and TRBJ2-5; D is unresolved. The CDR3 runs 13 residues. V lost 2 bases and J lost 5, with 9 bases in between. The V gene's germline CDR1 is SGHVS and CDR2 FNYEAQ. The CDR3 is CASSLYVRETQYF. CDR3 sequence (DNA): TGTGCCAGCAGCTTATACGTGCGGGAGACCCAGTACTTC.

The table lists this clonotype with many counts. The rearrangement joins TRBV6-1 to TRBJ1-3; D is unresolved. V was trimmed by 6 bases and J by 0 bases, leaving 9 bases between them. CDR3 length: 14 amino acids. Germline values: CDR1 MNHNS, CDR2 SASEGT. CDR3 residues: CASSQDSSGNTIYF. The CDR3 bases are TGTGCCAGCAGCCAAGATTCCTCTGGAAACACCATATATTTT.

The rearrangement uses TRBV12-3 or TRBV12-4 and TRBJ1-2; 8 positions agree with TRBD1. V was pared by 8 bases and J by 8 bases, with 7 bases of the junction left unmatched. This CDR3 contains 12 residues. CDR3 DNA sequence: TGTGCCAGCGCCCAGGGGGCGCGAGGCTACACCTTC. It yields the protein CASAQGARGYTF.

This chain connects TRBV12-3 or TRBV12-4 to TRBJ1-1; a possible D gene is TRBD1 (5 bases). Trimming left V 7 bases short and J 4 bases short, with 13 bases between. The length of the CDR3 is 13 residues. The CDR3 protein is CASIATGGTEAFF. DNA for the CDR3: TGTGCCAGCATCGCAACCGGGGGCACTGAAGCTTTCTTT.

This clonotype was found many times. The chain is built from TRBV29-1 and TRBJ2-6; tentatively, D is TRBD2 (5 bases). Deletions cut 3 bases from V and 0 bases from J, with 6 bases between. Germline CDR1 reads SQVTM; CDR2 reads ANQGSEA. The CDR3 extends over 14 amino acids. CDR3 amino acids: CSVDSGSGANVLTF. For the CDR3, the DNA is TGCAGCGTTGACAGCGGCTCTGGGGCCAACGTCCTGACTTTC.

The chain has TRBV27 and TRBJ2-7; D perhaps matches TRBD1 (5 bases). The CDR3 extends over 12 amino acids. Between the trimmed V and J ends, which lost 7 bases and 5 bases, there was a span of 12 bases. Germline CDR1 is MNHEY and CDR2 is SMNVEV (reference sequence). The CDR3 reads CASKFRDDEQYF. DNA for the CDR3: TGTGCCAGCAAATTCAGGGATGACGAGCAGTACTTC.